The sequence of this T cell receptor (beta chain) was determined in a study of blood T cell repertoires in COVID-19. About the study: The cDNA or gDNA used as material had been derived from T cells, B-cell-depleted T cells, or PBMCs.

CDR1 is MDHEN and CDR2 is SYDVKM in the germline V gene. The CDR3 totals 15 residues. Trimming left V 8 bases short and J 2 bases short, with 16 bases between. The method was immunoSEQ multiplex PCR; TCRdb's version includes in-frame clones alone and lacks a portion of them. The sample has 150,000 or so clones; around 89% are singletons. The sequence derives from a man aged 60-69 years with active or convalescent COVID-19. This chain joins TRBV28 and TRBJ1-5; the D gene is possibly TRBD1 (5 bases). Sequenced material: peripheral blood. The CDR3 region has the DNA TGTGCCAGCTATAGACAGTCAGGGCGCAATCAGCCCCAGCATTTT. Translated: CASYRQSGRNQPQHF.